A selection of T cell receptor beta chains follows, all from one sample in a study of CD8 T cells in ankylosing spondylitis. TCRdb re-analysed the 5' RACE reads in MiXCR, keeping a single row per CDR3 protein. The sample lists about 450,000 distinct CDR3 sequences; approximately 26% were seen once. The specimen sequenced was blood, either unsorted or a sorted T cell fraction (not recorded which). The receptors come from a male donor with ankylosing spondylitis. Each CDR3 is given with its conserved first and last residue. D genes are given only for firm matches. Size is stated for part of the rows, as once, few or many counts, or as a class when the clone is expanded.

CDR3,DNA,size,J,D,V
CSARVSGTGYGYTF,TGCAGTGCTAGGGTCTCCGGGACAGGGTACGGCTACACCTTC,few,TRBJ1-2,TRBD1,TRBV20-1
CASSSPGNNQPQHF,TGTGCCAGCAGTTCCCCAGGAAACAATCAGCCCCAGCATTTT,few,TRBJ1-5,-,TRBV27
CASEASGRAANEQFF,TGTGCCAGCGAAGCTAGCGGGAGGGCCGCCAATGAGCAGTTCTTC,-,TRBJ2-1,TRBD2,TRBV2
CSARASETITDTQYF,TGCAGTGCTAGAGCTAGCGAGACAATCACAGATACGCAGTATTTT,many,TRBJ2-3,-,TRBV20-1
CASSLSGGRGDSPLHF,TGCGCCAGCAGCTTGAGCGGCGGCAGGGGGGATTCACCCCTCCACTTT,-,TRBJ1-6,TRBD1,TRBV5-1
CASSLRPAGGPRSNQPQHF,TGTGCCAGCAGCTTACGTCCAGCGGGTGGCCCACGAAGCAATCAGCCCCAGCATTTT,once,TRBJ1-5,-,TRBV11-2
CASSPGSTEAFF,TGCGCCAGCAGCCCAGGGAGCACTGAAGCTTTCTTT,-,TRBJ1-1,-,TRBV5-1
CASSPLGAGELFF,TGCGCCAGCAGCCCTTTAGGGGCCGGGGAGCTGTTTTTT,-,TRBJ2-2,-,TRBV5-1
CASNTNGVYNEQFF,TGTGCCAGCAACACAAACGGGGTTTACAATGAGCAGTTCTTC,once,TRBJ2-1,-,TRBV28
CSSSEGSYGHTF,TGCAGCTCCTCTGAGGGATCTTATGGCCACACCTTC,-,TRBJ1-2,-,TRBV29-1
CASCVGYEKLFF,TGTGCCAGTTGTGTGGGGTATGAAAAACTGTTTTTT,-,TRBJ1-4,-,TRBV12-3/TRBV12-4
CSVARQGFYEQYF,TGCAGCGTTGCTAGGCAGGGGTTCTACGAGCAGTACTTC,few,TRBJ2-7,-,TRBV29-1
CASSTDRSTDTQYF,TGTGCCAGTAGTACGGACAGGAGCACAGATACGCAGTATTTT,few,TRBJ2-3,TRBD1,TRBV19
CASSHRVANQPQHF,TGTGCCAGCAGCCATAGGGTGGCGAATCAGCCCCAGCATTTT,few,TRBJ1-5,-,TRBV6-1
CSVESRGETGFEKLFF,TGCAGCGTTGAGTCGCGGGGAGAGACAGGGTTTGAAAAACTGTTTTTT,few,TRBJ1-4,TRBD1,TRBV29-1
CATSDHGAVSNQPQHF,TGTGCCACCAGTGATCACGGGGCCGTGAGCAATCAGCCCCAGCATTTT,few,TRBJ1-5,-,TRBV24-1
CASTTGWGPSYNEQFF,TGTGCCAGCACCACGGGGTGGGGTCCCTCCTACAATGAGCAGTTCTTC,few,TRBJ2-1,-,TRBV6-1
CASSSSLPPTDTQYF,TGTGCCAGCAGTTCTAGCTTACCTCCCACAGATACGCAGTATTTT,-,TRBJ2-3,-,TRBV7-9
CATSPSGAADLSYGYTF,TGTGCCACCAGTCCCTCCGGGGCGGCGGACCTCAGCTATGGCTACACCTTC,few,TRBJ1-2,-,TRBV24-1
CASSQVTSATGELFF,TGCGCCAGCAGCCAAGTAACTAGCGCAACCGGGGAGCTGTTTTTT,-,TRBJ2-2,TRBD2,TRBV4-1
CASTPSAYNEQFF,TGCGCCAGCACTCCTAGCGCCTACAATGAGCAGTTCTTC,-,TRBJ2-1,-,TRBV10-2
CASSQDSKGQETQYF,TGCGCCAGCAGCCAAGATTCCAAGGGACAAGAGACCCAGTACTTC,-,TRBJ2-5,-,TRBV4-1
CASSKARGDRGQETQYF,TGTGCCAGCAGCAAAGCGCGCGGGGACAGGGGCCAAGAGACCCAGTACTTC,-,TRBJ2-5,-,TRBV21-1
CAWGRGNEQFF,TGTGCCTGGGGAAGGGGGAATGAGCAGTTCTTC,few,TRBJ2-1,-,TRBV30
CASSLLVSATDTQYF,TGTGCCAGCAGCTTACTAGTTTCGGCCACAGATACGCAGTATTTT,-,TRBJ2-3,-,TRBV9
CASSLGPPNTQYF,TGTGCCAGCAGCTTAGGCCCGCCGAATACGCAGTATTTT,once,TRBJ2-3,-,TRBV7-2
CASSPRRADTQYF,TGTGCCAGCAGCCCCAGGAGGGCAGATACGCAGTATTTT,many,TRBJ2-3,-,TRBV7-2
CASSSAGTSGGSSYNEQFF,TGTGCCAGCAGCTCCGCCGGGACTAGCGGGGGAAGCTCCTACAATGAGCAGTTCTTC,-,TRBJ2-1,TRBD2,TRBV11-1
CASSPDIFEQFF,TGTGCCAGCAGTCCGGACATCTTTGAGCAGTTCTTC,-,TRBJ2-1,-,TRBV2
CASSGQDLETEAFF,TGCGCCAGCAGCGGACAGGATTTGGAGACTGAAGCTTTCTTT,few,TRBJ1-1,TRBD1,TRBV5-1
CAIAQGLGNYGYTF,TGTGCTATCGCGCAGGGACTAGGAAACTATGGCTACACCTTC,-,TRBJ1-2,-,TRBV12-5
CAISDPSTSSYNEQFF,TGTGCCATCAGTGATCCGAGCACGAGCTCCTACAATGAGCAGTTCTTC,few,TRBJ2-1,-,TRBV10-3
CSVGSDRGTYGYTF,TGCAGCGTTGGGTCGGACAGGGGAACCTATGGCTACACCTTC,many,TRBJ1-2,TRBD1,TRBV29-1
CASSYSGRATDTQYF,TGTGCCAGCAGTTACTCTGGCAGGGCTACAGATACGCAGTATTTT,-,TRBJ2-3,-,TRBV6-2/TRBV6-3
CASSTQGREQYF,TGTGCCAGTAGTACACAGGGGCGGGAGCAGTACTTC,-,TRBJ2-7,TRBD1,TRBV19
CSVEEIGVGYGYTF,TGCAGCGTTGAAGAGATTGGGGTCGGCTATGGCTACACCTTC,-,TRBJ1-2,-,TRBV29-1
CASSQESRGYGYTF,TGTGCCAGCAGCCAAGAGTCCAGGGGGTATGGCTACACCTTC,-,TRBJ1-2,TRBD1,TRBV14
CASSQPIEGTEAFF,TGCGCCAGCAGCCAACCGATTGAGGGCACTGAAGCTTTCTTT,few,TRBJ1-1,-,TRBV4-1
CATSAPLGRTSTDTQYF,TGTGCCACCAGTGCACCCCTCGGACGGACTAGCACAGATACGCAGTATTTT,-,TRBJ2-3,-,TRBV24-1
CASRTPGNQPQHF,TGTGCCAGCAGGACGCCAGGCAATCAGCCCCAGCATTTT,-,TRBJ1-5,-,TRBV6-6
CASSLGRPTDTQYF,TGTGCCAGCAGTTTGGGCAGACCCACAGATACGCAGTATTTT,-,TRBJ2-3,-,TRBV12-3/TRBV12-4
CASSPNQLQAGGPRGQYF,TGTGCCAGCAGTCCTAACCAACTTCAAGCGGGAGGGCCTCGGGGGCAGTACTTC,few,TRBJ2-7,TRBD2,TRBV6-2/TRBV6-3